This T cell receptor (beta chain) was recorded in a study of blood T cell repertoires in COVID-19. For the study at large: The cDNA or gDNA used as material had been derived from T cells, B-cell-depleted T cells, or PBMCs.

This clone was detected only a few times. Sequencing was performed with immunoSEQ multiplex PCR; in TCRdb, only in-frame clones are kept and a portion is missing. Of around 97,000 clones in the sample, approximately 89% were seen once. Trimming cost V 4 bases and J 5 bases; bases outside gene matches: 9. The CDR3 consists of 16 residues. The V gene's germline CDR1 is LGHDT and CDR2 YNNKEL (reference sequence). The receptor's source is a human donor in a cohort sampled during active COVID-19. Sequenced material: peripheral blood. The chain is built from TRBV3-1 (or the pseudogene TRBV3-2) and TRBJ2-7; TRBD1 aligns across 12 bases. The CDR3 DNA reads TGTGCCAGCAGCCGGGGACAGGGGGCAGTTTGGGACGAGCAGTACTTC. Its protein is CASSRGQGAVWDEQYF.